The rows below give T cell receptor beta chains drawn from one sample of a study of tumour-infiltrating T cells in Burkitt lymphoma. Assay used: immunoSEQ multiplex PCR; TCRdb lists only in-frame clones, some missing. The table lists around 45,000 clones, more than 25% of them singletons, with 2.9% in the top ten. Sequencing input: tumor tissue. These receptors came from a human donor with Burkitt lymphoma. Both conserved end residues are part of each CDR3. A D gene is named only where the DNA matches it firmly. Some rows mark clone size as missing; the rest say once, few, many or name a class of expanded clone.

J gene: TRBJ2-3; D gene: -; V gene: TRBV9; clone size: -; CDR3 protein: CASSVTGSTDTQYF; CDR3 DNA: TGTGCCAGCAGCGTGACGGGAAGCACAGATACGCAGTATTTT
J gene: TRBJ2-4; D gene: -; V gene: TRBV19; clone size: -; CDR3 protein: CASSMDPPGAKNIQYF; CDR3 DNA: TGTGCCAGTAGTATGGACCCCCCGGGCGCCAAAAACATTCAGTACTTC
J gene: TRBJ1-2; D gene: -; V gene: TRBV7-2; clone size: few; CDR3 protein: CASSLGSGVDGYTF; CDR3 DNA: TGTGCCAGCAGCTTAGGGTCAGGGGTTGATGGCTACACCTTC
J gene: TRBJ2-5; D gene: TRBD1; V gene: TRBV10-3; clone size: few; CDR3 protein: CAISARDRGETQYF; CDR3 DNA: TGTGCCATCAGTGCTCGGGACAGGGGGGAGACCCAGTACTTC
J gene: TRBJ2-7; D gene: TRBD1; V gene: TRBV7-6; clone size: -; CDR3 protein: CASSSRTGLREQYF; CDR3 DNA: TGTGCCAGCAGCAGCCGGACAGGGTTGAGGGAGCAGTACTTC
J gene: TRBJ2-3; D gene: -; V gene: TRBV5-6; clone size: few; CDR3 protein: CASSLGRQSSTDTQYF; CDR3 DNA: TGTGCCAGCAGCTTGGGTCGACAGTCTAGCACAGATACGCAGTATTTT
J gene: TRBJ2-1; D gene: TRBD2; V gene: TRBV7-6; clone size: few; CDR3 protein: CASSVSGGRNEQFF; CDR3 DNA: TGTGCCAGCAGCGTTAGCGGGGGGCGCAATGAGCAGTTCTTC
J gene: TRBJ2-5; D gene: TRBD2; V gene: TRBV4-1; clone size: few; CDR3 protein: CASSRNRGEGFGETQYF; CDR3 DNA: TGCGCCAGCAGCCGGAATCGGGGGGAAGGTTTCGGAGAGACCCAGTACTTC
J gene: TRBJ2-1; D gene: TRBD2; V gene: TRBV7-6; clone size: -; CDR3 protein: CASSSRIAGAQSSYNEQFF; CDR3 DNA: TGTGCCAGCAGCTCCCGAATAGCGGGGGCCCAAAGCTCCTACAATGAGCAGTTCTTC
J gene: TRBJ2-5; D gene: TRBD1; V gene: TRBV19; clone size: -; CDR3 protein: CASSRTGEETQYF; CDR3 DNA: TGTGCCAGTAGCCGCACAGGGGAAGAGACCCAGTACTTC
J gene: TRBJ1-2; D gene: TRBD1; V gene: TRBV29-1; clone size: few; CDR3 protein: CSVGRTRGTYGYTF; CDR3 DNA: TGCAGCGTCGGCAGGACCAGGGGGACTTATGGCTACACCTTC
J gene: TRBJ2-3; D gene: -; V gene: TRBV30; clone size: few; CDR3 protein: CAWSSGGADTQYF; CDR3 DNA: TGTGCCTGGAGCAGTGGCGGCGCAGATACGCAGTATTTT
J gene: TRBJ1-2; D gene: -; V gene: TRBV28; clone size: few; CDR3 protein: CASSLTLRRDYGYTF; CDR3 DNA: TGTGCCAGCAGTTTGACACTAAGGAGAGACTATGGCTACACCTTC
J gene: TRBJ2-3; D gene: -; V gene: TRBV9; clone size: -; CDR3 protein: CASSADTIPLHTDTQYF; CDR3 DNA: TGTGCCAGCAGCGCTGACACGATTCCCTTACACACAGATACGCAGTATTTT
J gene: TRBJ2-1; D gene: TRBD2; V gene: TRBV7-8; clone size: few; CDR3 protein: CASSSGLPTYNEQFF; CDR3 DNA: TGTGCCAGCAGCTCGGGACTACCGACCTACAATGAGCAGTTCTTC
J gene: TRBJ1-3; D gene: -; V gene: TRBV4-2; clone size: few; CDR3 protein: CASSPGAVFSGNTIYF; CDR3 DNA: TGTGCCAGCAGCCCAGGGGCAGTCTTCTCTGGAAACACCATATATTTT
J gene: TRBJ2-7; D gene: TRBD2; V gene: TRBV7-2; clone size: -; CDR3 protein: CASSLTSGGEQYF; CDR3 DNA: TGTGCCAGCAGCCTAACTAGCGGGGGGGAGCAGTACTTC
J gene: TRBJ1-2; D gene: TRBD1; V gene: TRBV6-5; clone size: -; CDR3 protein: CASREQGSGGYTF; CDR3 DNA: TGTGCCAGCAGAGAACAGGGGTCTGGTGGCTACACCTTC
J gene: TRBJ1-5; D gene: -; V gene: TRBV5-5; clone size: -; CDR3 protein: CASSLVMGNQPQHF; CDR3 DNA: TGTGCCAGCAGCTTGGTGATGGGCAATCAGCCCCAGCATTTT
J gene: TRBJ2-3; D gene: -; V gene: TRBV5-1; clone size: -; CDR3 protein: CASSSQGGAVTDTQYF; CDR3 DNA: TGCGCCAGCAGCTCACAGGGGGGGGCGGTCACAGATACGCAGTATTTT
J gene: TRBJ2-3; D gene: -; V gene: TRBV4-2; clone size: -; CDR3 protein: CASSQDRIGSDTQYF; CDR3 DNA: TGTGCCAGCAGCCAAGATCGGATTGGGTCAGATACGCAGTATTTT
J gene: TRBJ2-3; D gene: -; V gene: TRBV7-9; clone size: few; CDR3 protein: CASAPSTGTQYF; CDR3 DNA: TGTGCCAGCGCCCCTTCGACCGGTACGCAGTATTTT
J gene: TRBJ1-1; D gene: -; V gene: TRBV19; clone size: few; CDR3 protein: CASRPPGPVEEAFF; CDR3 DNA: TGTGCCAGTAGACCCCCTGGGCCAGTGGAAGAAGCTTTCTTT
J gene: TRBJ2-1; D gene: -; V gene: TRBV6-6; clone size: few; CDR3 protein: CASSYGGRGSEQFF; CDR3 DNA: TGTGCCAGCAGTTACGGGGGCCGTGGGAGTGAGCAGTTCTTC
J gene: TRBJ1-5; D gene: -; V gene: TRBV5-8; clone size: -; CDR3 protein: CASSLEAWQPQHF; CDR3 DNA: TGTGCCAGCAGCTTGGAGGCGTGGCAGCCCCAGCATTTT
J gene: TRBJ2-1; D gene: -; V gene: TRBV15; clone size: once; CDR3 protein: CATSRLGTPWNEQFF; CDR3 DNA: TGTGCCACCAGCAGACTAGGGACTCCGTGGAATGAGCAGTTCTTC
J gene: TRBJ2-5; D gene: -; V gene: TRBV29-1; clone size: -; CDR3 protein: CSAATYQETQYF; CDR3 DNA: TGCAGCGCCGCGACCTACCAAGAGACCCAGTACTTC
J gene: TRBJ1-1; D gene: -; V gene: TRBV6-1; clone size: -; CDR3 protein: CASRSGSPNTEAFF; CDR3 DNA: TGTGCCAGCAGGTCAGGGTCCCCGAACACTGAAGCTTTCTTT
J gene: TRBJ2-7; D gene: TRBD2; V gene: TRBV11-1; clone size: -; CDR3 protein: CASSFLGTSVNYEQYF; CDR3 DNA: TGTGCCAGCAGCTTCCTGGGGACTAGCGTAAACTACGAGCAGTACTTC